This TCR beta chain is from a study of blood T cell repertoires in COVID-19. On the study more broadly: COVID-19 samples collected from the United States, Italy and Spain covered acute and convalescent phases. PBMCs, B-cell-depleted T cells, or T cells were the source of the cDNA or gDNA that made up the material.

Under the authors' procedure: Quantification of nucleated cells was approximated via reference gene primer amplification. Data came from immunoSEQ multiplex PCR; TCRdb stores just in-frame clones and leaves some out. V, J and clone size are taken as reported in that table, and D and trimming were inferred from the DNA itself. The repertoire holds just over 650,000 clones, with 85% to 90% as singletons. Trimming removed 8 bases from V and 1 base from J; junction bases left unmatched: 13. The CDR3 length is 17 residues. CDR1 and CDR2 (germline): SNHLY, FYNNEI. The chain combines TRBV2 with TRBJ2-5, with 10 bases identical to TRBD2. The sequence was obtained from a woman aged 18-29 years with acute or convalescent COVID-19. Sequenced sample: peripheral blood. The CDR3 DNA follows: TGTGCCAGCGGGAACGGGCGGGCTAGCGGGGGCCAAGAGACCCAGTACTTC. Its protein is CASGNGRASGGQETQYF.